Listed below are T cell receptor beta chains from one sample, sequenced in a study of T cell changes during pregnancy in multiple sclerosis. Using immunoSEQ multiplex PCR, the repertoire was profiled, and TCRdb retains in-frame clones only, with some absent. The sample comprises more than 45,000 clones, 92% of which are singletons, and about 0.6% rests with the top ten. Sequences were derived from CD4+ T cells from peripheral blood mononuclear cells, sampled after pregnancy. Receptors originate from a female donor with multiple sclerosis, enrolled in a pregnancy study. Each CDR3 is given with its conserved first and last residue. D genes are given only for firm matches. For some rows the clone size is stated as once, few or many, or as a class when expanded; others skip it.

>TRBJ2-7|16|TRBD1|TRBV7-8|once
CASSPGGQGEPHEQYF
TGTGCCAGCAGCCCGGGGGGACAGGGAGAACCCCACGAGCAGTACTTC
>TRBJ1-1|13|.|TRBV6-1|.
CASSSGFDTEAFF
TGTGCCAGCAGTTCAGGGTTTGACACTGAAGCTTTCTTT
>TRBJ2-2|16|.|TRBV7-6|.
CASSLITGKNTGELFF
TGTGCCAGCAGCCTAATAACCGGGAAGAACACCGGGGAGCTGTTTTTT
>TRBJ1-2|15|TRBD1|TRBV5-8|.
CASSLSFQGAIGYTF
TGTGCCAGCAGCTTGTCTTTCCAGGGGGCAATTGGCTACACCTTC
>TRBJ1-1|14|TRBD1|TRBV5-4|.
CASSLGGQFTEAFF
TGTGCCAGCAGCTTGGGGGGACAGTTCACTGAAGCTTTCTTT
>TRBJ2-1|13|.|TRBV5-4|few
CASSSDSANEQFF
TGTGCCAGCAGCTCTGACTCGGCCAATGAGCAGTTCTTC
>TRBJ1-5|15|TRBD1|TRBV7-8|once
CASSPEGTGDQPQHF
TGTGCCAGCAGCCCAGAGGGGACAGGGGATCAGCCCCAGCATTTT
>TRBJ2-7|14|.|TRBV19|.
CASSIDSRNYEQYF
TGTGCCAGTAGTATAGATTCGCGGAACTACGAGCAGTACTTC
>TRBJ1-2|13|.|TRBV19|few
CASSLTGNYGYTF
TGTGCCAGTAGTCTAACAGGGAACTATGGCTACACCTTC
>TRBJ1-5|12|.|TRBV7-9|.
CASTYADQPQHF
TGTGCCAGCACCTATGCCGATCAGCCCCAGCATTTT
>TRBJ2-7|12|TRBD1|TRBV7-9|.
CASSSRTGEQYF
TGTGCCAGCAGCTCCCGGACAGGAGAGCAGTACTTC